This T cell receptor (beta chain) stems from a study of T cells in Graves' hyperthyroidism and ophthalmopathy. The V end lost 4 bases, the J end lost 4 bases, and 13 bases lay between the germline ends. The length of the CDR3 is 15 residues. CDR1 is LGHNA, CDR2 YNFKEQ, per germline. Reasons for excluding patients were uncontrolled infection, other autoimmune disease, pregnancy or lactation. RNA transcripts gave rise to amplified TCR beta CDR3 regions. When the TCR CDR3 underwent first-round RT-PCR, the HTBI primer set was used. TCRdb processed the multiplex PCR reads anew with MiXCR; each CDR3 protein has one entry. The sample consists of about 760,000 distinct CDR3 sequences, roughly a third of them appearing once.

J is TRBJ1-4 and V is TRBV4-2; unclear D gene. The receptor's source is a woman in her thirties or forties with Graves' hyperthyroidism. The sequenced sample was blood. CDR3 in amino acids: CASSPRAGFNEKLFF. The CDR3 DNA follows: TGTGCCAGCAGCCCCAGAGCGGGGTTTAATGAAAAACTGTTTTTT.